The rows below give T cell receptor beta chains drawn from one sample of a study of blood T cell repertoires in COVID-19. Sequencing used immunoSEQ multiplex PCR; TCRdb keeps in-frame clones, though not all of them. The sample has 250,000 to 350,000 clones; approximately 88% are singletons. Sequencing used peripheral blood. These receptors were collected from a woman aged 35 to 49 who had recovered from COVID-19. CDR3s include the opening cysteine and the closing phenylalanine or tryptophan. A D gene is named only where the DNA matches it firmly. Size is omitted from some rows. Given values are once, few, many or a class for expanded clones.

.,TRBJ2-7,TRBV11-3,.,TGTGCCAGCAGCTCGACGGGGGTCTACGAGCAGTACTTC,CASSSTGVYEQYF
.,TRBJ2-3,TRBV9,.,TGTGCCAGCAGCGTAGGAGGGGGAGACTTTCGCACAGATACGCAGTATTTT,CASSVGGGDFRTDTQYF
.,TRBJ1-1,TRBV6-1,TRBD1,TGTGCCAGCAGTGACCAGGGGGCAGCCACTGAAGCTTTCTTT,CASSDQGAATEAFF
.,TRBJ2-7,TRBV4-1,.,TGCGCCAGCAGCCAAGATTCAGGTGACTACGAGCAGTACTTC,CASSQDSGDYEQYF
.,TRBJ2-7,TRBV9,.,TGTGCCAGCAGCGTGGGAGCGGAGACCTACGAGCAGTACTTC,CASSVGAETYEQYF
.,TRBJ2-5,TRBV28,TRBD2,TGTGCCAGCAGTTTACGCCGCGGGCGGACTAGCGGGAAAGAGACCCAGTACTTC,CASSLRRGRTSGKETQYF
once,TRBJ2-5,TRBV3-1/TRBV3-2,TRBD2,TGTGCCAGCAGCCCCCCCGGGGTAGCGGGAGAGACCCAGTACTTC,CASSPPGVAGETQYF
once,TRBJ1-1,TRBV5-1,.,TGCGCCAGCAGCCAAGGGGGACTGAACACTGAAGCTTTCTTT,CASSQGGLNTEAFF
.,TRBJ2-7,TRBV4-1,TRBD2,TGCGCCAGCAGCCAAGATCTCGCTAGCGGAGCGTCCTACGAGCAGTACTTC,CASSQDLASGASYEQYF
.,TRBJ1-5,TRBV27,TRBD1,TGTGCCAGCAGACCGGGACAGGGTCCCCCTTATAGCAATCAGCCCCAGCATTTT,CASRPGQGPPYSNQPQHF
.,TRBJ2-7,TRBV4-1,.,TGCGCCAGCAGCCAAGTGCGGGGCGAGCAGTACTTC,CASSQVRGEQYF
.,TRBJ1-1,TRBV28,.,TGTGCCAGCAGCGATCAGACAGTCCTCCAAGCTTTCTTT,CASSDQTVLQAFF
.,TRBJ2-2,TRBV27,TRBD1,TGTGCCAGCAGTTTATCCTCCGGGACAGCCGCGAACACCGGGGAGCTGTTTTTT,CASSLSSGTAANTGELFF
.,TRBJ2-1,TRBV11-2,.,TGTGCCAGCAGCTTAAAGCGGTCCCACAATGAGCAGTTCTTC,CASSLKRSHNEQFF
.,TRBJ2-5,TRBV7-3,.,TGTGCCAGCAGCTGCCGGGACAACCGACTTCAAGAGACCCAGTACTTC,CASSCRDNRLQETQYF
.,TRBJ2-3,TRBV2,TRBD2,TGTGCCAGCAGCTCCGCTTCTGGACTAGCGGGAGTTGGAGATACGCAGTATTTT,CASSSASGLAGVGDTQYF
few,TRBJ2-1,TRBV5-1,.,TGCGCCAGCAGCGTCGGTTACAATGAGCAGTTCTTC,CASSVGYNEQFF
.,TRBJ1-2,TRBV4-1,.,TGCGCCAGCAGCCAAGATGGGCAGGGGTATGGCTACACCTTC,CASSQDGQGYGYTF
.,TRBJ2-2,TRBV27,.,TGTGCCAGCAGCTTATCAAGGGGAAACACCGGGGAGCTGTTTTTT,CASSLSRGNTGELFF
.,TRBJ2-2,TRBV19,.,TGTGCCAGTAGTATCGGGTCCCTAGCGCCCGGGGAGCTGTTTTTT,CASSIGSLAPGELFF
.,TRBJ2-5,TRBV30,TRBD2,TGTGCCTGGAATACAGGACTAGCGGAAGAGACCCAGTACTTC,CAWNTGLAEETQYF
.,TRBJ1-2,TRBV14,.,TGTGCCAGCAGCCTTCGCCCCGACAGGCGAGGCTACACCTTC,CASSLRPDRRGYTF
.,TRBJ2-1,TRBV7-9,TRBD2,TGTGCCAGCAGCTTAGTTTTTAGCGGGATGAATGAGCAGTTCTTC,CASSLVFSGMNEQFF
.,TRBJ2-3,TRBV2,.,TGTGCCAGCAGTCGGGCCCCCGGAGGAGATACGCAGTATTTT,CASSRAPGGDTQYF
once,TRBJ1-5,TRBV27,.,TGTGCCAGCAGTCACTCAGGGAGGGGTAATCAGCCCCAGCATTTT,CASSHSGRGNQPQHF
.,TRBJ2-5,TRBV5-1,TRBD2,TGCGCCAGCAGCTTGAGACTAGCGGAATCCACCTTGGGAGAGACCCAGTACTTC,CASSLRLAESTLGETQYF
.,TRBJ1-1,TRBV25-1,TRBD1,TGTGCCAGCAGTGGACAGGGGGTGAGGGAAGCTTTCTTT,CASSGQGVREAFF
.,TRBJ2-2,TRBV5-4,TRBD2,TGTGCCAGCAGTCGGGCGGGAGGCGGCACCGGGGAGCTGTTTTTT,CASSRAGGGTGELFF
.,TRBJ2-5,TRBV7-2,TRBD1,TGTGCCAGCAGCCCCCAGGGGGTGGGGGAGACCCAGTACTTC,CASSPQGVGETQYF